This record looks at one T cell receptor (beta chain) sequence and its context. This entry is derived from a study of T cells expressing NK-cell markers. Whole-study context: There were seven HCMV-seropositive donors and one seronegative donor among the eight sequenced.

Each CDR3 protein gets one entry in TCRdb, which reprocessed the 5' RACE reads and gives no DNA. The clone table shows about 370,000 distinct CDR3 sequences, with the ten largest holding roughly a tenth. CDR3 length: 18 residues. The germline CDR1 and CDR2 sequences are MDHEN and SYDVKM. The receptor comes from a woman aged 45-65 years in good health. This sequence joins TRBV28 and TRBJ2-3; TCRdb picks TRBD1, but there is no DNA to check that call. Sequenced sample: blood T cells: a sorted CD56 or NKG2C T cell subset, CD4+ or CD8+ T cells, or bulk PBMC T cells (not recorded which). This CDR3 is CASSYGTGVRRERYTQYF.